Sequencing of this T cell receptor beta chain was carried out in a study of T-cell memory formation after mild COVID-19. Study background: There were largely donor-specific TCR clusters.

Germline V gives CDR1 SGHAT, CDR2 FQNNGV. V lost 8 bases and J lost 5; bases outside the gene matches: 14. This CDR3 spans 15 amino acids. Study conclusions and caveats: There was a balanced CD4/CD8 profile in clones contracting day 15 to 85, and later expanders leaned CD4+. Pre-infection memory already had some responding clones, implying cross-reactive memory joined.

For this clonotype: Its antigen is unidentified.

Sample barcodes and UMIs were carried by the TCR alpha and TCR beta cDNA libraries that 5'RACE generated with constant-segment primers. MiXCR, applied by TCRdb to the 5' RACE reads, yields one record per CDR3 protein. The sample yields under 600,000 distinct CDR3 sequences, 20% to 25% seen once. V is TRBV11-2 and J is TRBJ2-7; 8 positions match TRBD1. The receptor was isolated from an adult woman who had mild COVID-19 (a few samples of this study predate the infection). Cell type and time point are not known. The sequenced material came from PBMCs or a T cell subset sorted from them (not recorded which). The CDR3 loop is CASSAAGQGVDEQYF. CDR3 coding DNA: TGTGCCAGCTCAGCCGCAGGACAGGGTGTTGACGAGCAGTACTTC.